The 8 T cell receptor beta chains listed next were all sequenced from one sample in a study of T-cell reconstitution after alpha-beta-depleted transplantation in children. During its preparation, the TCRbeta library received unique molecular identifiers. In TCRdb, the PCR reads were re-called with MiXCR into one record per CDR3 protein. Found here are approximately 200,000 distinct CDR3 sequences, roughly 6.3% of them singletons; the top ten hold roughly 4.8%. Material: PBMCs, obtained before TCRalphabeta/CD19-depleted stem cell transplant. The receptors come from a girl in the first two years of life with combined immunodeficiency, due to receive a stem cell transplant.

Comments on this clonotype: Possible read error: a much larger clone is one base away. The chain links TRBV6-6 to TRBJ2-3, with D hard to call. CDR1 is MNHNY, CDR2 SVGAGI, per germline (reference sequence). The CDR3 loop spans 13 amino acids. The chain's CDR3 is CDSSYYQRDTQYF. The CDR3 nucleotides read TGTGACAGCAGTTACTACCAGAGGGATACGCAGTATTTT.

This clonotype was recorded many times. The chain has TRBV28 and TRBJ2-7; 7 bases map to TRBD1. J gave up 5 bases and V 7 bases, and 8 bases lay outside the gene matches. Germline V gene lookup returns CDR1 MDHEN and CDR2 SYDVKM. This CDR3 comprises 13 residues. CDR3 loop: CASTRQGRHEQYF. CDR3 nucleotide sequence: TGTGCCAGCACAAGACAGGGAAGACACGAGCAGTACTTC.

The sample holds many counts of this clonotype. This rearrangement joins TRBV6-5 to TRBJ2-5, with D possibly matching TRBD1 (6 bases). Per germline, CDR1 MNHEY and CDR2 SVGAGI. V was cut by 4 bases and J by 4 bases, with 13 bases left in between. This CDR3 is built from 14 residues. The DNA for the CDR3 is TGTGCCAGCAGTTCCACAGGGTTTAGAGAGACCCAGTACTTC. This gives the protein CASSSTGFRETQYF.

This clonotype was seen ten or more times. The gene calls are TRBV29-1 and TRBJ2-5; TRBD1 or TRBD2 may be the D gene (5 bases each). This CDR3 has 13 amino acids. V gave up 4 bases and J gave up 6 bases, with 15 bases separating them. The germline V gene has CDR1 SQVTM and CDR2 ANQGSEA. The CDR3 region is CSVGGLAQQTQYF. In nucleotides, the CDR3 is TGCAGCGTTGGGGGGTTAGCGCAGCAGACCCAGTACTTC. Supplemented by reference TRBV29-1 and TRBJ2-5, the full variable domain reads SAVISQKPSRDICQRGTSLTIQCQVDSQVTMMFWYRQQPGQSLTLIATANQGSEATYESGFVIDKFPISRPNLTFSTLTVSNMSPEDSSIYLCSVGGLAQQTQYFGPGTRLLVL.

The chain recombines TRBV7-9 with TRBJ2-1; no clear D gene. The CDR3 length is 11 residues. The ends were cut back, 1 base at V and 10 bases at J, with 5 bases in the middle. Germline assignment: CDR1 SEHNR and CDR2 FQNEAQ (reference sequence). The CDR3 coding sequence is TGTGCCAGCAGCTTAGTATGGGAGCAGTTCTTC. This codes for CASSLVWEQFF.

In this sample, this clonotype turned up a few times. The chain carries TRBV4-3 and TRBJ2-7; 11 bases line up with TRBD2. The CDR3 is 15 amino acids. The germline V gene has CDR1 LGHNA and CDR2 YSLEER. J gave up 5 bases and V 4 bases, and 7 bases lay outside the gene matches. CDR3 DNA: TGCGCCAGCAGCCCGACTAGCGGGATACAGGACGAGCAGTACTTC. Its protein is CASSPTSGIQDEQYF.

This clonotype has a handful of counts. DNA for the CDR3: TGTGCCAGCAGCTACTACCGAACAGGGAGCACCGGGGAGCTGTTTTTT. It specifies CASSYYRTGSTGELFF. The chain employs TRBV7-8 and TRBJ2-2; a possible D gene is TRBD1 (6 bases). Between the trimmed V and J ends, which lost 4 bases and 4 bases, there was a span of 16 bases. The germline V gene encodes CDR1 SGHVS and CDR2 FQNEAQ. This CDR3 is built from 16 residues.

This clonotype was picked up many times. V and J are TRBV20-1 and TRBJ2-7; the D is unclear. This CDR3 comprises 14 residues. The V end was cut by 0 bases, the J end by 0 bases, with 9 bases between. Germline CDR1 DFQATT, CDR2 SNEGSKA (reference sequence). Written as DNA, the CDR3 is TGCAGTGCTAGAGATGGTATTAGCTCCTACGAGCAGTACTTC. This encodes CSARDGISSYEQYF.